These 5 T cell receptor beta chains originate from one sample sequenced in a study of identifying expanded T cells in peripheral blood (dated by TCRdb to about 2019). The receptor library was made with the immunoSEQ multiplex PCR assay. TCRdb provides this immuneACCESS table in a form limited to in-frame rearrangements. Some clones are lacking; in checked studies, under half of them reflect an unresolved V gene, and why the rest are absent is not known. Here the sample has about 78,000 clones; roughly 81% occur a single time. Together, the top ten hold 18% of the sample. Source material: blood. The receptor set was obtained from a person between 18 and 75 years old in good health.

This clone was observed a single time. The CDR3 sequence is CASSFPVRSSYNEQFF. The CDR3 bases are TGTGCCAGCAGCTTCCCTGTCCGGAGCTCCTACAATGAGCAGTTCTTC. The rearrangement uses TRBV5-6 and TRBJ2-1; no clear D. The germline V and J ends were trimmed by 2 bases and 0 bases, with 12 bases remaining between them. Germline V gives CDR1 SGHDT, CDR2 YYEEEE. The CDR3 is made up of 16 amino acids.

This chain connects TRBV28 to TRBJ1-5; D is uncertain. The germline gives CDR1 MDHEN, CDR2 SYDVKM. V was clipped by 5 bases and J by 2 bases, with 16 bases between them. CDR3 length: 16 amino acids. The CDR3 protein is CASSLRTPSGNQPQHF. The CDR3 nucleotides are TGTGCCAGCAGTCTCCGGACTCCTAGTGGCAATCAGCCCCAGCATTTT.

This rearrangement joins TRBV19 to TRBJ2-2, with TRBD1 matching 9 bases. Germline V lookup: CDR1 LNHDA, CDR2 SQIVND (reference sequence). The CDR3 has 16 amino acids. Losses at the gene ends were 7 bases for V and 5 bases for J; bases not matched to a gene: 11. The CDR3 nucleotides read TGTGCCAGTAACCCCTTCGGGACAGGGCGGACCGGGGAGCTGTTTTTT. Translating it yields CASNPFGTGRTGELFF.

The chain uses TRBV5-6 and TRBJ1-2; tentative D call: TRBD1 (6 bases). V was shortened by 3 bases and J by 4 bases, with 13 bases between the two germline ends. The CDR3 is 14 amino acids. Germline CDR1 SGHDT, CDR2 YYEEEE. The CDR3 sequence: CASSSPGGAYGYTF. The CDR3 DNA sequence: TGTGCCAGCAGCTCTCCGGGGGGGGCCTATGGCTACACCTTC.

V is TRBV5-1 and J is TRBJ1-1; TRBD1 agrees at 7 bases. The V segment lost 4 bases and the J segment 0 bases; nucleotides outside the gene matches: 12. The germline V gene encodes CDR1 SGHRS and CDR2 YFSETQ. The CDR3 spans 17 residues. In nucleotides, the CDR3 is TGCGCCAGCAGCATCGGGACAGCGGGGGGAGTGAACACTGAAGCTTTCTTT. It codes for CASSIGTAGGVNTEAFF.